This TCR beta chain emerged from a study of blood T cells in healthy people across ages (dated by TCRdb to about 2015). About the full investigation: Template switching captured roughly one uniquely barcoded TCR beta cDNA molecule per two T cells in model experiments. The study measured age-related changes in TCR beta repertoire diversity using deep sequencing normalized with unique cDNA molecular identifiers. Four age groups were formed from the donors: young (average approximately 15 years), middle-aged (approximately 40), aged (around 68) and long-lived (around 82). To avoid experimental bias, donors of different ages were spread randomly across the sequencing lanes. The study analyzed two additional independent replicas of 1 million unique cDNA reads from the same blood draw for two donors, one aged 18 to 30 and one aged 80 or older.

Summary of the overall study and its limitations: As age increased, observed TCR beta diversity per million T cells dropped in a roughly linear way, and a significant reduction was already evident by age about 36. Because the CMV infection status of the donors was unknown, age-related changes in expanded clonotypes may potentially have been confounded. Compared with the aged group, more naive CD4+ T cells, fewer expanded clones and increased TCR diversity were shown by the long-lived group, suggesting age selection. The percentage of naive T cells measured by flow cytometry correlated strongly with observed TCR beta diversity. Conclusive comparison of naive and antigen-experienced compartments was prevented by the profiling of bulk unsorted PBMCs. Estimates of total diversity based on one million sequenced T cells were regarded as lower bounds and as underestimates.

Systemically healthy Caucasian individuals from Russia, 39 in total and aged roughly 6 to 95 years, were included as donors. Each donor gave 8 to 10 milliliters of peripheral blood, collected into EDTA-treated Vacutainer tubes. Ficoll-Paque density-gradient centrifugation was used to isolate PBMCs, with at least 6 million per sample. Total RNA, at least 5.5 micrograms per sample, was extracted from PBMCs with Trizol reagent. For every donor, flow cytometry on a PBMC aliquot measured the percentage of naive CD45RAhigh/CD27high T cells. The library came from 5' RACE. Reads for this sample came from an Illumina HiSeq 2500. The second PCR ran for roughly 7 to 11 cycles and used a J-beta primer mix along with a sample-barcoded 5' primer. A template-switch 5' adaptor carrying 12 random nucleotides introduced a unique molecular identifier onto each TCR beta cDNA molecule. Each sample yielded at least 3 million CDR3-containing paired-end reads. The Mint cDNA synthesis kit, primed by a TRBC-specific oligonucleotide, was used to synthesize first-strand cDNA from all RNA. Following uracil-DNA glycosylase treatment, all cDNA underwent a first 18-cycle PCR with the universal primers M1SS and BC2_uni_R. Per the source publication's procedure: For normalization, 1 million high-quality reads, each with a distinct molecular identifier, were randomly selected from each sample. Instead of being binned into consensus sequences, reads that shared molecular identifiers were thrown out. MiTCR, set to a Q25 quality threshold and the strictest error-elimination algorithm, was used for CDR3 identification, clonotype clustering and error correction. A nonparametric unseen species model using Euler transformation provided a lower-bound estimate of total TCR beta diversity. TCRdb trimmed the raw reads at Q25, called clones with MiXCR and kept productive beta chains. Every entry covers one CDR3 protein and lists the most common genes and DNA from its rows. The V and J calls shown here were made by TCRdb, not taken from the authors' results. Counted in this sample were hundreds of thousands of distinct CDR3 sequences; less than 35% of them appeared once. About 15% of the sample is taken by the ten largest.

This clonotype was seen ten or more times. This clone's antigen is unknown. No per-base quality is available; no much larger clone lies one base away. The sequence was obtained from a woman older than 75 in good health. Sequenced: blood.

The sequence in DNA is TGTGCCAGCAGCCCCCTCGGGACTGGTATGGGGACCCAGTACTTC. Translated, this gives CASSPLGTGMGTQYF. The rearrangement combines TRBV3-1 with TRBJ2-5; a weak D assignment points to TRBD2 (6 bases agree). CDR1 and CDR2, looked up from the germline V gene (reference sequence), are LGHDT and YNNKEL. V lost 4 bases and J lost 7 bases; the stretch between them is 19 bases long. Including the terminal cysteine and phenylalanine, the CDR3 comprises 15 residues. Only the CDR3 region is kept as DNA, spanning 45 bases read in frame from base 1.